The 29 T cell receptor beta chains reported below all come from one sample, sequenced in a study of blood T cell repertoires in COVID-19. TCRdb's table, derived via immunoSEQ multiplex PCR, lists solely in-frame clones and lacks some. The table lists tens of thousands of clones, approximately 80% of them singletons. Sequenced: peripheral blood. All receptors come from a woman aged 70-85 years with COVID-19, enrolled during active disease.

The chain is built from TRBV18 and TRBJ1-2; a possible D gene is TRBD1 (6 bases). Trimming took off 6 bases at V and 3 bases at J, with 17 bases between the two ends. The V gene's germline CDR1 is KGHSH and CDR2 LQKENI. The CDR3 extends over 15 amino acids. In DNA form, the CDR3 reads TGTGCCAGCTCCCCTTCGGGGGGGGCTTACTATGGCTACACCTTC. Translation: CASSPSGGAYYGYTF.

V is TRBV7-8 and J is TRBJ2-1; 7 nucleotides line up with TRBD2. CDR1 SGHVS and CDR2 FQNEAQ come from the germline V gene. CDR3 length: 16 amino acids. V shed 4 bases and J 2 bases; nucleotides not matched to a gene: 8. The CDR3 region has the DNA TGTGCCAGCAGCTCTAAACCAGGGACTACCTACAATGAGCAGTTCTTC. It specifies CASSSKPGTTYNEQFF.

The chain joins TRBV10-3 to TRBJ1-1; a weak D match, TRBD1 (5 bases). Germline V lookup: CDR1 ENHRY, CDR2 SYGVKD. V was pared by 0 bases and J by 8 bases, with 7 bases between. The CDR3 runs to 12 residues. The CDR3 here is CAISESKGEAFF. The CDR3, as DNA: TGTGCCATCAGTGAGTCGAAGGGGGAAGCTTTCTTT.

J is TRBJ2-3 and V is TRBV5-6; 9 bases are a match to TRBD1. CDR3 length: 17 residues. The ends lost 3 bases at V and 4 bases at J; junction bases unmatched: 12. In germline, CDR1 is SGHDT, CDR2 YYEEEE. The CDR3 loop is CASSSGQGLGQADTQYF. The CDR3 DNA is TGTGCCAGCAGCTCTGGACAGGGGCTTGGGCAGGCAGATACGCAGTATTTT.

The CDR3 DNA reads as TGTGCCAGTAGTATCGGAGGGGCCGCGGGCTATGGCTACACCTTC. Its translation is CASSIGGAAGYGYTF. The genes are TRBV19 and TRBJ1-2; TRBD1 is a possible D gene (5 bases). V lost 3 bases and J 4 bases, leaving 15 bases between the germline ends. This CDR3 has 15 amino acids. Germline V CDR1 and CDR2: LNHDA, SQIVND (reference sequence). The complete variable domain, with remaining parts taken from reference TRBV19 and TRBJ1-2, reads DGGITQSPKYLFRKEGQNVTLSCEQNLNHDAMYWYRQDPGQGLRLIYYSQIVNDFQKGDIAEGYSVSREKKESFPLTVTSAQKNPTAFYLCASSIGGAAGYGYTFGSGTRLTVV.

This rearrangement joins TRBV24-1 to TRBJ1-2, with a weak D call TRBD1 (6 bases). Germline V lookup: CDR1 KGHDR, CDR2 SFDVKD. V was pared by 1 base and J by 8 bases, with 13 bases between. This CDR3 comprises 14 residues. CDR3 amino acids: CATSDFRTAGGYTF. Written as DNA, the CDR3 is TGTGCCACCAGTGATTTCCGGACAGCTGGAGGCTACACCTTC.

V usage is TRBV7-2 and J usage is TRBJ1-1; no definite D call. CDR3 size: 13 residues. The germline CDR1 and CDR2 sequences are SGHTA and FQGNSA. The germline V and J ends were trimmed by 4 bases and 4 bases, with 10 bases remaining between them. This chain's CDR3 is CASSSPGSTEAFF. In DNA form, the CDR3 reads TGTGCCAGCAGCTCGCCGGGGTCCACTGAAGCTTTCTTT.

The chain is built from TRBV19 and TRBJ1-6, with a tentative D call TRBD1 (5 bases). CDR1 LNHDA and CDR2 SQIVND come from the germline V gene (reference sequence). This CDR3 comprises 16 residues. With 7 bases removed from V and 6 bases from J, the gap between germline ends came to 19 bases. The CDR3: CASKGGAQVGNSPLHF. DNA for the CDR3: TGTGCCAGTAAAGGAGGGGCCCAAGTGGGTAATTCACCCCTCCACTTT.

The chain carries TRBV11-1 and TRBJ2-2, with 13 positions matching TRBD2. There are 15 residues in the CDR3. Germline CDR1 reads SGHAT; CDR2 reads FQDESV (reference sequence). J gave up 8 bases and V 3 bases, and 3 bases lay outside the gene matches. CDR3 residues: CASSFRTSGRGELFF. The CDR3 nucleotides read TGTGCCAGCAGCTTTCGGACTAGCGGGAGAGGGGAGCTGTTTTTT.

V usage is TRBV11-2 and J usage is TRBJ2-1; 12 bases align to TRBD2. The germline V gene encodes CDR1 SGHAT and CDR2 FQNNGV. V gave up 0 bases and J gave up 8 bases; unmatched junction bases: 8. The CDR3 consists of 17 residues. CDR3: CASSLEFLAGGQDEQFF. The CDR3 coding sequence is TGTGCCAGCAGCTTAGAGTTCCTAGCGGGGGGGCAGGATGAGCAGTTCTTC.

The gene calls are TRBV18 and TRBJ2-1, with 8 bases matching TRBD2. Trimming removed 0 bases from V and 7 bases from J; junction bases left unmatched: 11. CDR3 length: 17 residues. The germline V gene has CDR1 KGHSH and CDR2 LQKENI. This CDR3 reads CASSPPKRGGKLNEQFF. CDR3 coding DNA: TGTGCCAGCTCACCACCGAAACGGGGGGGCAAGTTGAATGAGCAGTTCTTC.

V usage is TRBV19 and J usage is TRBJ1-1; 10 bases fit TRBD1. Germline trimming cut 7 bases from V and 5 bases from J; bases unmatched to any gene: 10. Germline loops: CDR1 LNHDA, CDR2 SQIVND (reference sequence). The CDR3 is made up of 15 amino acids. CDR3 sequence: CASNLSGQGRTEAFF. The CDR3 coding sequence is TGTGCCAGTAACCTGTCGGGACAGGGGAGGACTGAAGCTTTCTTT.

The chain recombines TRBV27 with TRBJ1-6; 9 bases align to TRBD1. V shed 2 bases, J shed 6 bases, and the junction held 2 bases outside the gene matches. This CDR3 has 15 amino acids. Germline V gene lookup returns CDR1 MNHEY and CDR2 SMNVEV (reference sequence). This CDR3 reads CASSLRQGGNSPLHF. DNA of the CDR3: TGTGCCAGCAGTTTAAGACAGGGGGGTAATTCACCCCTCCACTTT.

This sequence joins TRBV15 and TRBJ1-1; 7 nucleotides line up with TRBD1. Germline V CDR1 and CDR2: LNHNV, YYDKDF (reference sequence). This CDR3 comprises 16 residues. J was trimmed by 4 bases and V by 1 base; bases with no gene match: 9. The DNA for the CDR3 is TGTGCCACCAGCAGAGTACAGACAGGGAGGTCCACTGAAGCTTTCTTT. Amino acids: CATSRVQTGRSTEAFF.

Points on this clone: Other nucleotide sequences in the sample specify the same CDR3. This chain connects TRBV18 to TRBJ2-3; 8 positions match TRBD2. The CDR3 covers 15 residues. V lost 3 bases, J lost 2 bases, and 4 bases stayed unmatched. Germline V CDR1 and CDR2: KGHSH, LQKENI. The CDR3 sequence is CASSPGGRNTDTQYF. For the CDR3, the DNA is TGTGCCAGCTCACCCGGCGGGAGGAACACAGATACGCAGTATTTT.

The V and J genes are TRBV24-1 and TRBJ1-2; 8 bases map to TRBD1. Germline lookup yields CDR1 KGHDR and CDR2 SFDVKD. V shed 3 bases and J 8 bases; nucleotides not matched to a gene: 4. The CDR3 runs to 13 residues. The CDR3 nucleotides are TGTGCCACCAGTGATCCCAGGGGGCGCGGCTACACCTTC. This gives the protein CATSDPRGRGYTF.

V and J are TRBV15 and TRBJ1-1, with TRBD1 matching over 10 bases. J gave up 4 bases and V 1 base, and 6 bases lay outside the gene matches. Germline V gene lookup returns CDR1 LNHNV and CDR2 YYDKDF (reference sequence). This CDR3 is 16 amino acids long. For the CDR3, the DNA is TGTGCCACCAGCAGAGGCCAGGACAGGGGGGCCACTGAAGCTTTCTTT. Amino acids: CATSRGQDRGATEAFF.

The rearrangement uses TRBV4-1 and TRBJ1-3, with 8 bases identical to TRBD1. Per germline, CDR1 MGHRA and CDR2 YSYEKL. The V segment lost 4 bases and the J segment 8 bases; nucleotides outside the gene matches: 7. The CDR3 spans 14 residues. The CDR3 loop reads CASSRGQGWHTIYF. The CDR3 nucleotides read TGCGCCAGCAGCCGAGGACAGGGCTGGCACACCATATATTTT.

The chain recombines TRBV10-3 with TRBJ1-5; D is undetermined. This CDR3 comprises 13 residues. Germline-derived CDR1 and CDR2 are ENHRY and SYGVKD. V was cut by 3 bases and J by 7 bases, with 10 bases left in between. This CDR3 is CAISEIAGQPQHF. The CDR3 DNA sequence: TGTGCCATCAGTGAAATCGCGGGGCAGCCCCAGCATTTT.

This clone appeared a few times. J is TRBJ1-3 and V is TRBV7-9, with 10 nucleotides matching TRBD1. This CDR3 contains 19 residues. Looked up from germline, CDR1 is SEHNR and CDR2 is FQNEAQ (reference sequence). The J segment lost 4 bases and the V segment lost 0 bases, leaving 12 bases of the junction unmatched. The CDR3 here is CASSLAEWDRGQLGNTIYF. CDR3 DNA: TGTGCCAGCAGCTTAGCTGAATGGGACAGGGGCCAGCTCGGAAACACCATATATTTT. Complete variable domain (other parts from reference TRBV7-9 and TRBJ1-3): DTGVSQNPRHKITKRGQNVTFRCDPISEHNRLYWYRQTLGQGPEFLTYFQNEAQLEKSRLLSDRFSAERPKGSFSTLEIQRTEQGDSAMYLCASSLAEWDRGQLGNTIYFGEGSWLTVV.

The V gene is TRBV18, the J gene TRBJ2-2; TRBD2 is a possible D gene (7 bases). V was shortened by 0 bases and J by 2 bases, with 13 bases between the two germline ends. The CDR3 consists of 17 residues. The germline CDR1 and CDR2 sequences are KGHSH and LQKENI. The CDR3, as DNA: TGTGCCAGCTCACCACCGGGGGGGACAACCAACACCGGGGAGCTGTTTTTT. The encoded protein is CASSPPGGTTNTGELFF.

The count of this clone is one. The genes are TRBV9 and TRBJ2-7; tentatively, D is TRBD1 (6 bases). Germline V gene sequence: CDR1 SGDLS, CDR2 YYNGEE. Between the trimmed V and J ends, which lost 6 bases and 2 bases, there was a span of 21 bases. This CDR3 has 16 residues. This chain's CDR3 is CASIDDRTVDAYEQYV. The CDR3 nucleotides read TGTGCCAGCATCGACGATCGGACAGTAGACGCCTACGAGCAGTACGTC.

This clone was detected only a few times. This chain links TRBV5-1 with TRBJ2-1, with 9 nucleotides matching TRBD2. Germline V gene sequence: CDR1 SGHRS, CDR2 YFSETQ. This CDR3 is built from 14 residues. With V trimmed by 4 bases and J by 4 bases, 3 bases remained unmatched. The CDR3: CASSPSGVYNEQFF. CDR3 sequence (DNA): TGCGCCAGCAGCCCTAGCGGGGTATACAATGAGCAGTTCTTC.

This clone occurred once. The chain couples TRBV7-2 to TRBJ2-3; weak D call: TRBD2 (5 bases). This CDR3 has 15 residues. With 2 bases removed from V and 0 bases from J, the gap between germline ends came to 9 bases. Germline V gene lookup returns CDR1 SGHTA and CDR2 FQGNSA. The CDR3 nucleotides are TGTGCCAGCAGCTTAAACGGGGTTAGCACAGATACGCAGTATTTT. Residues: CASSLNGVSTDTQYF.

The V gene is TRBV7-6, the J gene TRBJ1-1, with TRBD1 matching over 8 bases. The V segment lost 6 bases and the J segment 4 bases; nucleotides outside the gene matches: 4. Germline CDR1 reads SGHVS; CDR2 reads FNYEAQ. This CDR3 is 13 amino acids long. In DNA form, the CDR3 reads TGTGCCAGCAGTAACACAGGGGGCACTGAAGCTTTCTTT. It translates to CASSNTGGTEAFF.

The genes are TRBV6-1 and TRBJ2-3; D is uncertain. The CDR3 sequence is 14 residues long. From germline, CDR1 is MNHNS and CDR2 SASEGT. V gave up 3 bases and J gave up 4 bases, with 11 bases separating them. The CDR3 protein is CASSERSSPDTQYF. The CDR3 nucleotides read TGTGCCAGCAGTGAGAGGTCCTCCCCAGATACGCAGTATTTT.

The rearrangement joins TRBV7-2 to TRBJ1-2; D is perhaps TRBD1 (6 bases). The CDR3 sequence is 14 residues long. V was pared by 5 bases and J by 0 bases, with 10 bases between. Germline V gene lookup returns CDR1 SGHTA and CDR2 FQGNSA. In nucleotides, the CDR3 is TGTGCCAGCAGCACCAGGGGCCCTAACTATGGCTACACCTTC. The encoded protein is CASSTRGPNYGYTF. The full variable domain, in which reference TRBV7-2 and TRBJ1-2 provide the parts outside the CDR3, is GAGVSQSPSNKVTEKGKDVELRCDPISGHTALYWYRQSLGQGLEFLIYFQGNSAPDKSGLPSDRFSAERTGGSVSTLTIQRTQQEDSAVYLCASSTRGPNYGYTFGSGTRLTVV.

This clone was observed a handful of times. V gene TRBV9 combines with J gene TRBJ1-2, with D unresolved. Germline lookup yields CDR1 SGDLS and CDR2 YYNGEE. This CDR3 contains 15 residues. Trimming stripped 1 base from V and 4 bases from J, with 14 bases between. The CDR3 DNA sequence: TGTGCCAGCAGCGTATACACAGATCTTGGCTATGGCTACACCTTC. Amino acids: CASSVYTDLGYGYTF.

A few counts support this clone. This chain joins TRBV7-9 and TRBJ1-1; no definite D call. This CDR3 comprises 11 residues. In germline, CDR1 is SEHNR, CDR2 FQNEAQ (reference sequence). V lost 5 bases and J 7 bases, leaving 8 bases between the germline ends. CDR3 protein: CASSQTNEAFF. The CDR3, as DNA: TGTGCCAGCAGCCAAACAAATGAAGCTTTCTTT.